Listed here are 4 T cell receptor beta chains from one sample, sequenced in a study of CD8 T cells in Susac syndrome. About 0.45 to 1 ug RNA was reverse transcribed with random hexamers. MiXCR was run by TCRdb on the immunoSEQ multiplex PCR reads, yielding one entry per CDR3 protein. The sample has 160,000 or so distinct CDR3 sequences, around 94% seen once. Source material: CD4+ T cells from PBMCs. The receptors were sampled from a human donor with Susac syndrome.

The chain couples TRBV29-1 to TRBJ2-6; D is unclear. CDR1 and CDR2 from the germline V gene are SQVTM and ANQGSEA. Trimming took off 4 bases at V and 0 bases at J, with 7 bases between the two ends. CDR3 size: 14 residues. The CDR3 reads CSVVEGSGANVLTF. In DNA, the CDR3 is TGCAGCGTTGTGGAAGGCTCTGGGGCCAACGTCCTGACTTTC.

CDR3 loop: CATQGGDEQYF. DNA of the CDR3: TGTGCCACCCAGGGAGGGGACGAGCAGTACTTC. The chain combines TRBV10-3 with TRBJ2-7, with 7 bases matching TRBD2. The junction had 5 bases not matched to a gene; V was cut back by 10 bases and J by 5 bases. This CDR3 is built from 11 residues. Germline V gene sequence: CDR1 ENHRY, CDR2 SYGVKD.

Only one count was recorded for this clonotype. V usage is TRBV7-9 and J usage is TRBJ2-1, with D uncertain. The CDR3 totals 12 residues. The V gene lost 8 bases and the J gene lost 9 bases, with 14 bases spanning the gap. Germline V CDR1 and CDR2: SEHNR, FQNEAQ (reference sequence). The CDR3 is CASGRGAIEQFF. The CDR3 region has the DNA TGTGCCAGCGGTCGAGGAGCTATTGAGCAGTTCTTC. Full variable domain (remainder filled in from reference TRBV7-9 and TRBJ2-1): DTGVSQNPRHKITKRGQNVTFRCDPISEHNRLYWYRQTLGQGPEFLTYFQNEAQLEKSRLLSDRFSAERPKGSFSTLEIQRTEQGDSAMYLCASGRGAIEQFFGPGTRLTVL.

The J gene is TRBJ2-5, the V gene TRBV5-6, with 10 bases matching TRBD2. J was trimmed by 4 bases and V by 4 bases; bases with no gene match: 7. Germline V gene lookup returns CDR1 SGHDT and CDR2 YYEEEE. There are 15 residues in the CDR3. The CDR3 loop is CASSTEASGGETQYF. CDR3 nucleotides: TGTGCCAGCAGCACGGAGGCTAGCGGGGGAGAGACCCAGTACTTC.